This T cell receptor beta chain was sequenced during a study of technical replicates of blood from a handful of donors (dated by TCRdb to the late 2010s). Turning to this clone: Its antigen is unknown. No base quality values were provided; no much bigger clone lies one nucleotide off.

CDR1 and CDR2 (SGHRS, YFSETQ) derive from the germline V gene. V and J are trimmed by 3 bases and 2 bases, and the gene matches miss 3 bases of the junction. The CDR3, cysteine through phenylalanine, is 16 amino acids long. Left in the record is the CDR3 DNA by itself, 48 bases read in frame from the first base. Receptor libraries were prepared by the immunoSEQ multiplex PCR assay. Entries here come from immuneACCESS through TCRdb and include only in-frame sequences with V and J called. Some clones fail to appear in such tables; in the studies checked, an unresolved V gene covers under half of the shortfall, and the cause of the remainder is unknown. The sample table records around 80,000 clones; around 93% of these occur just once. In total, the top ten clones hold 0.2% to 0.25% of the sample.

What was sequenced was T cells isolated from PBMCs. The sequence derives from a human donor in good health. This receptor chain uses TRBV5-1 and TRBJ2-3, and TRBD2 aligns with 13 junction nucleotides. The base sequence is TGCGCCAGCAGCTCGGGACTAGCGGGGAACACAGATACGCAGTATTTT. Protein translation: CASSSGLAGNTDTQYF.